Below are 27 T cell receptor beta chains sequenced from a single sample in a study of regulatory T cells in long-lasting Graves disease. Stated time point: persistent/refractory GD, antithyroid drugs over 5 years with positive TRAb. Generation of the TCR library employed RNA extracted from PBMCs. Combining iRepertoire HTBI primers with Arm-PCR of CDR3 regions, the authors built TCR beta libraries. TCRdb itself ran the multiplex PCR reads through MiXCR, one entry per CDR3 protein. The data show 400,000 or so distinct CDR3 sequences, about 20% seen once. The material was peripheral blood mononuclear cells (PBMCs), obtained when the disease was refractory, from a patient treated with antithyroid drugs. These receptors were collected from a female donor with Graves disease.

This clonotype was seen a few times. The V and J genes are TRBV6-1 and TRBJ2-2; 11 bases line up with TRBD2. In germline, CDR1 is MNHNS, CDR2 SASEGT. The CDR3 is 15 residues long. The junction had 1 base not matched to a gene; V was cut back by 6 bases and J by 1 base. CDR3 in amino acids: CASRTSGMNTGELFF. In nucleotides, the CDR3 is TGTGCCAGCAGGACTAGCGGGATGAACACCGGGGAGCTGTTTTTT.

The chain joins TRBV7-9 to TRBJ1-1; D is ambiguous. The CDR3 has 12 amino acids. Trimming removed 5 bases at V and 5 bases at J, with 9 bases between. Germline V lookup: CDR1 SEHNR, CDR2 FQNEAQ (reference sequence). The CDR3 sequence: CASSGRVTEAFF. In DNA form, the CDR3 reads TGTGCCAGCAGCGGAAGGGTGACTGAAGCTTTCTTT.

V and J are TRBV14 and TRBJ2-7; tentative D call: TRBD1 (5 bases). The germline gives CDR1 SGHDN, CDR2 FVKESK. Trimming left V 8 bases short and J 6 bases short, with 20 bases between. The CDR3 consists of 14 residues. The CDR3 DNA sequence: TGTGCCAGCTCACCAGACATAGGGGCTGTCGAGCAGTACTTC. This translates into CASSPDIGAVEQYF.

This clonotype was recorded many times. The chain uses TRBV28 and TRBJ2-7; the match to TRBD2 covers 12 bases. The germline V gene has CDR1 MDHEN and CDR2 SYDVKM. There are 14 residues in the CDR3. The trim removed 5 bases at V and 5 bases at J, leaving 4 bases unmatched. The CDR3 DNA is TGTGCCAGCAGTATGACTAGCGGGAGAGACGAGCAGTACTTC. This gives the protein CASSMTSGRDEQYF.

This clonotype was recorded at least ten times. V gene TRBV27 combines with J gene TRBJ1-1; D perhaps matches TRBD1 (5 bases). The length of the CDR3 is 14 residues. Germline V lookup: CDR1 MNHEY, CDR2 SMNVEV (reference sequence). The V end lost 2 bases, the J end lost 4 bases, and 11 bases lay between the germline ends. The CDR3 nucleotides read TGTGCCAGCAGTTTAGGGGGGATGGGCACTGAAGCTTTCTTT. The encoded protein is CASSLGGMGTEAFF.

The table lists this clonotype with a few counts. This chain uses TRBV20-1 with TRBJ1-5; weak D call: TRBD1 (6 bases). Trimming left V 3 bases short and J 4 bases short, with 16 bases between. The CDR3 extends over 15 amino acids. In germline, CDR1 is DFQATT, CDR2 SNEGSKA (reference sequence). The DNA of the CDR3 is TGCAGTGCTAGCACAGGGCCCCATACAAATCAGCCCCAGCATTTT. This encodes CSASTGPHTNQPQHF.

Ten or more counts support this clonotype. The chain links TRBV2 to TRBJ2-2, with 8 bases fitting TRBD2. Trimming at V came to 11 bases and at J to 4 bases, leaving 6 bases not matched to a gene. The CDR3 is 13 amino acids. The germline V gene encodes CDR1 SNHLY and CDR2 FYNNEI. The CDR3 region is CAGSSGLTGELFF. The CDR3 DNA reads TGTGCCGGGTCTAGCGGGCTCACCGGGGAGCTGTTTTTT.

The rearrangement uses TRBV19 and TRBJ2-2; 7 bases align to TRBD1. CDR1 is LNHDA, CDR2 SQIVND, per germline (reference sequence). CDR3 size: 13 residues. The V gene end was trimmed by 6 bases and the J gene end by 6 bases; junction bases not matched to a gene: 4. The CDR3 DNA follows: TGTGCCAGTAGAACTGACAGGGCCGGGGAGCTGTTTTTT. Protein product: CASRTDRAGELFF.

This clonotype was picked up many times. This chain joins TRBV27 and TRBJ1-1, with D maybe TRBD1 (6 bases). Trimming removed 1 base at V and 5 bases at J, with 11 bases between. This CDR3 region has 14 residues. Germline V gene data show CDR1 as MNHEY and CDR2 as SMNVEV (reference sequence). The CDR3 DNA follows: TGTGCCAGCAGTTTATTCCAGGGGTGGACTGAAGCTTTCTTT. This sequence encodes CASSLFQGWTEAFF.

This clonotype showed up just a few times. This chain links TRBV30 with TRBJ1-5; no firm D call. Germline V gene sequence: CDR1 GTSNPN, CDR2 SVGIG (reference sequence). Deletions cut 1 base from V and 1 base from J, with 5 bases between. The CDR3 loop spans 13 amino acids. CDR3 protein: CAWSGESNQPQHF. The CDR3 DNA is TGTGCCTGGAGTGGAGAGAGCAATCAGCCCCAGCATTTT.

V is TRBV19 and J is TRBJ1-5, with TRBD1 as a possible D gene (5 bases). Germline CDR1 LNHDA, CDR2 SQIVND (reference sequence). With 9 bases removed from V and 0 bases from J, the gap between germline ends came to 15 bases. The CDR3 consists of 15 residues. The CDR3 spells CARTEGHHSNQPQHF. CDR3 sequence (DNA): TGTGCCAGAACAGAGGGGCACCATAGCAATCAGCCCCAGCATTTT.

This clonotype showed up many times. The CDR3 DNA follows: TGTGCCAGCAACATCTACGATCATCAGCCCCAGCATTTT. Encoded protein: CASNIYDHQPQHF. The V gene is TRBV27, the J gene TRBJ1-5, with D uncertain. CDR1 and CDR2 from the germline V gene are MNHEY and SMNVEV (reference sequence). The V end lost 7 bases, the J end lost 5 bases, and 12 bases lay between the germline ends. The CDR3 totals 13 residues.

This clonotype occurred many times. The chain has TRBV2 and TRBJ2-7, with no clear D. The CDR3 covers 11 residues. V dropped 3 bases and J dropped 6 bases, with 6 bases sitting between them. Germline loops: CDR1 SNHLY, CDR2 FYNNEI. CDR3 protein: CASSDFLEQYF. The DNA of the CDR3 is TGTGCCAGCAGTGACTTCCTCGAGCAGTACTTC.

This clonotype was detected ten times or more. This rearrangement joins TRBV3-1 to TRBJ1-1, with 7 bases aligning to TRBD1. V lost 3 bases, J lost 5 bases, and 0 bases stayed unmatched. The CDR3 spans 12 residues. CDR1 and CDR2 from the germline V gene are LGHDT and YNNKEL (reference sequence). The CDR3 loop reads CASSQTGTEAFF. CDR3 coding DNA: TGTGCCAGCAGCCAGACAGGGACTGAAGCTTTCTTT. The entire variable domain, with the rest obtained from reference TRBV3-1 and TRBJ1-1, is as follows: DTAVSQTPKYLVTQMGNDKSIKCEQNLGHDTMYWYKQDSKKFLKIMFSYNNKELIINETVPNRFSPKSPDKAHLNLHINSLELGDSAVYFCASSQTGTEAFFGQGTRLTVV.

This clonotype was recorded only once. The V and J genes are TRBV14 and TRBJ2-2; 11 nucleotides line up with TRBD2. The CDR3 length is 16 residues. V was clipped by 3 bases and J by 7 bases; unmatched bases: 7. Germline V gene lookup returns CDR1 SGHDN and CDR2 FVKESK. The CDR3 loop is CASSHGLAGANGELFF. DNA for the CDR3: TGTGCCAGCAGCCATGGACTAGCGGGTGCTAACGGGGAGCTGTTTTTT.

This clonotype turned up a few times. The chain employs TRBV3-1 and TRBJ2-6; D may be TRBD2 (5 bases). Trimming cost V 0 bases and J 0 bases, with 15 bases left between them. The CDR3 totals 19 residues. Germline loops: CDR1 LGHDT, CDR2 YNNKEL (reference sequence). This chain's CDR3 is CASSQDGDYPISGANVLTF. The CDR3 DNA is TGTGCCAGCAGCCAAGACGGAGACTACCCTATCTCTGGGGCCAACGTCCTGACTTTC.

This chain connects TRBV2 to TRBJ1-1; no clear D. Trimming took off 8 bases at V and 6 bases at J, with 7 bases between the two ends. The CDR3 is 10 amino acids. The germline V gene has CDR1 SNHLY and CDR2 FYNNEI. CDR3 nucleotides: TGTGCCAGCGGGAGCCCTGAAGCTTTCTTT. This codes for CASGSPEAFF.

This clonotype was counted between two and nine times. Germline and junction disagree at one end, which may indicate a read error. The genes are TRBV7-2 and TRBJ2-7; no definite D call. This CDR3 has 12 residues. Germline CDR1 is SGHTA and CDR2 is FQGNSA. Here the CDR3 DNA reads TGTGCCAGCAGCTTAGTGAGTCCCGAGCGGTACTTC. This codes for CASSLVSPERYF.

This clonotype came up many times. V gene TRBV12-3 or TRBV12-4 combines with J gene TRBJ1-2; D not certain. V was cut by 6 bases and J by 2 bases, with 13 bases left in between. The CDR3 totals 14 residues. CDR3 in amino acids: CASSPGGNNYGYTF. The DNA of the CDR3 is TGTGCCAGCAGCCCTGGAGGAAACAACTATGGCTACACCTTC.

This clonotype was recorded a few times. The J gene is TRBJ2-5, the V gene TRBV20-1; tentatively, D is TRBD1 or TRBD2 (6 bases each). The CDR3 is made up of 13 amino acids. V was shortened by 3 bases and J by 3 bases, with 11 bases between the two germline ends. Germline CDR1 is DFQATT and CDR2 is SNEGSKA (reference sequence). CDR3 sequence: CSARGGGEETQYF. The CDR3 coding sequence is TGCAGTGCTAGGGGGGGCGGAGAAGAGACCCAGTACTTC.

This chain links TRBV6-2 or TRBV6-3 with TRBJ2-2, with D perhaps given as TRBD1 or TRBD2 (5 bases each). CDR3 length: 16 residues. Trimming shortened V by 6 bases and J by 6 bases, and 20 bases separated the two germline ends. The germline V gene has CDR1 MNHEY and CDR2 SVGEGT. CDR3 residues: CASSPNGAGYAGELFF. The CDR3 DNA is TGTGCCAGCAGCCCCAACGGGGCCGGCTACGCCGGGGAGCTGTTTTTT.

This clonotype was seen more than once but under ten times. The rearrangement uses TRBV7-2 and TRBJ2-2, with D possibly TRBD1 on 6 matching bases. CDR3 length equals 13 residues. Germline CDR1 SGHTA, CDR2 FQGNSA. The V end was cut by 9 bases, the J end by 4 bases, with 12 bases between. CDR3 nucleotide sequence: TGTGCCAGTTCTTGGACAGCCACCGGGGAGCTGTTTTTT. This encodes CASSWTATGELFF. Drawing the rest from reference TRBV7-2 and TRBJ2-2, the complete variable domain is GAGVSQSPSNKVTEKGKDVELRCDPISGHTALYWYRQSLGQGLEFLIYFQGNSAPDKSGLPSDRFSAERTGGSVSTLTIQRTQQEDSAVYLCASSWTATGELFFGEGSRLTVL.

This clonotype turned up a few times. The J gene is TRBJ2-7, the V gene TRBV4-2, with no clear D. The CDR3 sequence is 15 residues long. The V end lost 1 base, the J end lost 2 bases, and 12 bases lay between the germline ends. From germline, CDR1 is LGHNA and CDR2 YNFKEQ. The DNA of the CDR3 is TGTGCCAGCAGCCAAGGGGTCCTAGACCCCTACGAGCAGTACTTC. Translating gives CASSQGVLDPYEQYF.

At least ten counts were recorded for this clonotype. The chain couples TRBV27 to TRBJ1-4; no definite D call. The CDR3 spans 12 residues. Per the germline V gene, CDR1 is MNHEY and CDR2 is SMNVEV (reference sequence). Between the trimmed V and J ends, which lost 6 bases and 8 bases, there was a span of 10 bases. The CDR3 DNA reads TGTGCCAGCAGATCCTCAACCGAAAAACTGTTTTTT. Amino acid sequence: CASRSSTEKLFF.

This clonotype was recorded many times. The chain couples TRBV12-3 or TRBV12-4 to TRBJ2-2; perhaps TRBD2 as D (6 bases). V dropped 2 bases and J dropped 6 bases, with 10 bases sitting between them. The CDR3 contains 14 residues. This CDR3 reads CASSLHSGPGELFF. The CDR3 DNA is TGTGCCAGCAGTTTACACAGCGGGCCCGGGGAGCTGTTTTTT.

This clonotype came up many times. This chain joins TRBV28 and TRBJ2-6, with D possibly TRBD1 on 6 matching bases. CDR3 length equals 20 residues. CDR1 is MDHEN, CDR2 SYDVKM, per germline. Trimming removed 5 bases at V and 4 bases at J, with 27 bases between. In DNA, the CDR3 is TGTGCCAGCAGTCTCCCCCTTCCGGGACACCGAGATATAGGGGCCAACGTCCTGACTTTC. As protein: CASSLPLPGHRDIGANVLTF.

This clonotype was recorded many times. The chain has TRBV2 and TRBJ1-6, with a weak D call TRBD1 (5 bases). Between the trimmed V and J ends, which lost 6 bases and 10 bases, there was a span of 13 bases. The CDR3 is 13 amino acids. CDR1 and CDR2 (germline): SNHLY, FYNNEI. The CDR3 reads CASRAGGGSPLHF. CDR3 DNA sequence: TGTGCCAGCAGAGCAGGTGGGGGATCACCCCTCCACTTT.